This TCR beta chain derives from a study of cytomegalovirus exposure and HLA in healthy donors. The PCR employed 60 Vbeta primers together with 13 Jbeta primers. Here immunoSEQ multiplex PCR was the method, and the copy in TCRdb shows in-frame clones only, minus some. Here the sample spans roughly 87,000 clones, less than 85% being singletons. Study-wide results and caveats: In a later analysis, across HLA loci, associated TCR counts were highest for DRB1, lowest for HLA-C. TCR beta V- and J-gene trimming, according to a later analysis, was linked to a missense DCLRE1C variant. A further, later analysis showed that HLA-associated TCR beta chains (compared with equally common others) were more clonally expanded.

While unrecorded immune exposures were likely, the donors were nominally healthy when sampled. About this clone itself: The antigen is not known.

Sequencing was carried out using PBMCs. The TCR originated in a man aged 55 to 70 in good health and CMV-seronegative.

The CDR3 loop is CASAIAGVYNEQFF. The CDR3 bases are TGTGCCAGCGCCATAGCGGGGGTCTACAATGAGCAGTTCTTC. The rearrangement links TRBV2 to TRBJ2-1; 9 bases fit TRBD2. The CDR3 consists of 14 residues. Looked up from germline, CDR1 is SNHLY and CDR2 is FYNNEI. V lost 8 bases to trimming and J lost 3 bases; unmatched junction nucleotides: 5. Looking up the rest from reference TRBV2 and TRBJ2-1 gives the full variable domain: EPEVTQTPSHQVTQMGQEVILRCVPISNHLYFYWYRQILGQKVEFLVSFYNNEISEKSEIFDDQFSVERPDGSNFTLKIRSTKLEDSAMYFCASAIAGVYNEQFFGPGTRLTVL.